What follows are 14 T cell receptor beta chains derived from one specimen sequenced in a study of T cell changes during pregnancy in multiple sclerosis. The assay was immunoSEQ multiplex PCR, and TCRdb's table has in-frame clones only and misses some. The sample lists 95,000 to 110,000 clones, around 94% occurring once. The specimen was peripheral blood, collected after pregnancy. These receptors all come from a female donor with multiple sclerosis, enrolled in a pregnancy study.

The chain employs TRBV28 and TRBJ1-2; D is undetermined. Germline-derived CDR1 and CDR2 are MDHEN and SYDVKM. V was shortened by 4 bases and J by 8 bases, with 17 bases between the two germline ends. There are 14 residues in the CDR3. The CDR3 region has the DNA TGTGCCAGCAGTTCACACTTTGGAGGTGGGGGCTACACCTTC. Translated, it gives CASSSHFGGGGYTF.

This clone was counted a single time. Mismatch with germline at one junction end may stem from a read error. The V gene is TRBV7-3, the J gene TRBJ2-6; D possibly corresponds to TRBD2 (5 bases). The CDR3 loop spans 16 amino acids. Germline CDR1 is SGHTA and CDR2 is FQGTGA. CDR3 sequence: CASSLTGPGSSNVLTF. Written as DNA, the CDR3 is TGTGCCAGCAGCCTAACCGGGCCTGGGAGTTCCAACGTCCTGACTTTC. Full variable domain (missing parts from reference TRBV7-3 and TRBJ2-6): GAGVSQTPSNKVTEKGKYVELRCDPISGHTALYWYRQSLGQGPEFLIYFQGTGAADDSGLPNDRFFAVRPEGSVSTLKIQRTERGDSAVYLCASSLTGPGSSNVLTFGAGSRLTVL.

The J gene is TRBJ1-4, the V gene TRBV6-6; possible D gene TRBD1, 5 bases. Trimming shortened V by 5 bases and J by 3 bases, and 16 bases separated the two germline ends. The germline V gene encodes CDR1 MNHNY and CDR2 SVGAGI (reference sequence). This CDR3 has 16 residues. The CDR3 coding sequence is TGTGCCAGCAGTCCGGCACCAGGGAATTCTAATGAAAAACTGTTTTTT. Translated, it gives CASSPAPGNSNEKLFF.

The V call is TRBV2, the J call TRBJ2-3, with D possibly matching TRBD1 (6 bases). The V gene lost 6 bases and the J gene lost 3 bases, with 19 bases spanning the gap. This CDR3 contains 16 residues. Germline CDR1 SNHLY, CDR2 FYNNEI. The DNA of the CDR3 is TGTGCCAGCAGGGCAGGGACAACTACTAGGACAGATACGCAGTATTTT. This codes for CASRAGTTTRTDTQYF.

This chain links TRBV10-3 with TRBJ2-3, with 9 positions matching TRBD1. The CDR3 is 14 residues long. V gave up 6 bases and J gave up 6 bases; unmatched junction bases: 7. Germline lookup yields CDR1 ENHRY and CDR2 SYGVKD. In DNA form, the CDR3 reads TGTGCCATCAGGCAGGGACAGGGCTGGGATACGCAGTATTTT. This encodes CAIRQGQGWDTQYF.

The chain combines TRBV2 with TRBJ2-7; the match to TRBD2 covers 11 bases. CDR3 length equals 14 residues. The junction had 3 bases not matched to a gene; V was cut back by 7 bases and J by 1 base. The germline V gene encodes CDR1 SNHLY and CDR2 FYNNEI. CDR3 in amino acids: CASTGTSGSYEQYF. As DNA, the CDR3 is TGTGCCAGCACCGGGACTAGCGGATCCTACGAGCAGTACTTC.

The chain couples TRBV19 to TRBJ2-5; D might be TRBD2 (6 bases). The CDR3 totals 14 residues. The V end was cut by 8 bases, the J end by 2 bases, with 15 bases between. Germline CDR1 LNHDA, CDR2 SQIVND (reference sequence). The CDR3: CASSKAGLQETQYF. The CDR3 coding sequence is TGTGCCAGTTCTAAAGCGGGCTTGCAAGAGACCCAGTACTTC.

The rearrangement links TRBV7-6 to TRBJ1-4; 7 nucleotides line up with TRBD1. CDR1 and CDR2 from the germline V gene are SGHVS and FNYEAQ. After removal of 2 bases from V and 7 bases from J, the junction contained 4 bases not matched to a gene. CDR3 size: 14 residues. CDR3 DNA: TGTGCCAGCAGCTTAAGACAGGGACGTGAAAAACTGTTTTTT. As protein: CASSLRQGREKLFF.

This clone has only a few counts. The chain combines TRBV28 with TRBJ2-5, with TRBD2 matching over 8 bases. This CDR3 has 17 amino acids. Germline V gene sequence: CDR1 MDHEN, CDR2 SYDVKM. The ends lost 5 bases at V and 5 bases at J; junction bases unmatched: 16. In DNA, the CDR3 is TGTGCCAGCAGTCGCAGGCAAGGAGCGGGAGTTGGGGAGACCCAGTACTTC. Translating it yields CASSRRQGAGVGETQYF.

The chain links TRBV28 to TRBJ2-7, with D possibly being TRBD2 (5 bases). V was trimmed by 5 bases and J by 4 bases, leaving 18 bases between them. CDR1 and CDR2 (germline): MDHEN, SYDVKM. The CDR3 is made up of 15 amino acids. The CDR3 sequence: CASSPRGGGGYEQYF. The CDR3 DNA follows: TGTGCCAGCAGTCCCCGGGGTGGCGGCGGGTACGAGCAGTACTTC.

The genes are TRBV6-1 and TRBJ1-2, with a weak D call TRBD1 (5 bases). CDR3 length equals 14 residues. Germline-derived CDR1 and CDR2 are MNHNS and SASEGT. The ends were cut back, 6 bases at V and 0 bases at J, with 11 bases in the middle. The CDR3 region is CASSPGVANYGYTF. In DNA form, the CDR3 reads TGTGCCAGCAGCCCGGGGGTAGCTAACTATGGCTACACCTTC.

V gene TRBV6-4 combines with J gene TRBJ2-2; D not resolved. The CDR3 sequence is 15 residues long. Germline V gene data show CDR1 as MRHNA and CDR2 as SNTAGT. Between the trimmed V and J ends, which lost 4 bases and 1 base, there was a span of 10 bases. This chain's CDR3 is CASSGTPGNTGELFF. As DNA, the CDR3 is TGTGCCAGCAGTGGTACTCCGGGGAACACCGGGGAGCTGTTTTTT.

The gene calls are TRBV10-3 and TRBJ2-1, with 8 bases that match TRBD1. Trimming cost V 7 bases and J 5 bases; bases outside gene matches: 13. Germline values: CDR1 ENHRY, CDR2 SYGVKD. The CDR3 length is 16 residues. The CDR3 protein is CAIKQGDAYVHNEQFF. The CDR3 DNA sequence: TGTGCCATCAAACAGGGGGACGCCTACGTCCACAATGAGCAGTTCTTC.

CDR3 sequence: CASGDRVTGELFF. DNA of the CDR3: TGTGCCAGTGGGGACAGGGTCACCGGGGAGCTGTTTTTT. The chain uses TRBV19 and TRBJ2-2; 9 bases line up with TRBD1. Germline V gene data show CDR1 as LNHDA and CDR2 as SQIVND (reference sequence). This CDR3 contains 13 residues. V gave up 8 bases and J gave up 4 bases; unmatched junction bases: 2. The whole variable domain, remainder taken from reference TRBV19 and TRBJ2-2, is DGGITQSPKYLFRKEGQNVTLSCEQNLNHDAMYWYRQDPGQGLRLIYYSQIVNDFQKGDIAEGYSVSREKKESFPLTVTSAQKNPTAFYLCASGDRVTGELFFGEGSRLTVL.